The next 9 T cell receptor beta chains were all read from a single sample in a study of blood T cell repertoires in COVID-19. Sequencing used immunoSEQ multiplex PCR; TCRdb keeps in-frame clones, though not all of them. The table has about 350,000 clones, 89% seen once. Sequenced sample: peripheral blood. These receptors originate from a woman in her fifties or sixties with COVID-19, enrolled during active disease.

V and J are TRBV5-6 and TRBJ2-1; 9 nucleotides agree with TRBD1. Germline V gives CDR1 SGHDT, CDR2 YYEEEE. CDR3 length: 17 amino acids. V lost 3 bases and J lost 6; bases outside the gene matches: 13. As DNA, the CDR3 is TGTGCCAGCAGCTGGGGGCCCGGGACAGGGAGCCCCAATGAGCAGTTCTTC. This codes for CASSWGPGTGSPNEQFF.

This chain connects TRBV24-1 to TRBJ2-1; 9 bases match TRBD1. This CDR3 region has 15 residues. The germline CDR1 and CDR2 sequences are KGHDR and SFDVKD. With 2 bases clipped from V and 7 bases from J, the junction kept 5 bases outside the gene matches. For the CDR3, the DNA is TGTGCCACCAGTGATTACGGGACAGGGTCGAATGAGCAGTTCTTC. It specifies CATSDYGTGSNEQFF.

The V gene is TRBV18, the J gene TRBJ2-1, with D tentatively TRBD1 (5 bases). Germline-derived CDR1 and CDR2 are KGHSH and LQKENI. V dropped 1 base and J dropped 0 bases, with 10 bases sitting between them. There are 16 residues in the CDR3. CDR3 in amino acids: CASSPLGVSSYNEQFF. CDR3 nucleotides: TGTGCCAGCTCACCACTAGGGGTAAGCTCCTACAATGAGCAGTTCTTC.

This chain links TRBV7-9 with TRBJ2-2; the match to TRBD2 covers 11 bases. Germline V gene lookup returns CDR1 SEHNR and CDR2 FQNEAQ (reference sequence). The CDR3 is made up of 14 amino acids. Trimming at V came to 11 bases and at J to 3 bases, leaving 5 bases not matched to a gene. CDR3 in DNA: TGTGCCGCCGGGACTAGCGGTTACACCGGGGAGCTGTTTTTT. Translating gives CAAGTSGYTGELFF.

This chain joins TRBV27 and TRBJ2-7; the D gene is possibly TRBD1 (6 bases). V lost 3 bases to trimming and J lost 5 bases, with 20 bases between them. CDR1 is MNHEY, CDR2 SMNVEV, per germline (reference sequence). The CDR3 consists of 16 residues. CDR3 in amino acids: CASSFTDTRDNHEQYF. In DNA form, the CDR3 reads TGTGCCAGCAGTTTCACGGACACACGGGACAACCACGAGCAGTACTTC.

J is TRBJ2-2 and V is TRBV9, with D unresolved. Trimming took 1 base from V and 6 from J, leaving 4 bases between them. The CDR3 runs 12 residues. Germline CDR1 SGDLS, CDR2 YYNGEE. Here the CDR3 reads CASSVYSGELFF. CDR3 bases: TGTGCCAGCAGCGTATATTCCGGGGAGCTGTTTTTT.

V and J are TRBV2 and TRBJ2-2; 9 bases agree with TRBD1. Germline values: CDR1 SNHLY, CDR2 FYNNEI. There are 14 residues in the CDR3. J was trimmed by 6 bases and V by 3 bases; bases with no gene match: 2. The CDR3 DNA follows: TGTGCCAGCAGTGATGGGACAGGGTCCGGGGAGCTGTTTTTT. Its protein is CASSDGTGSGELFF. Supplemented by reference TRBV2 and TRBJ2-2, the full variable domain reads EPEVTQTPSHQVTQMGQEVILRCVPISNHLYFYWYRQILGQKVEFLVSFYNNEISEKSEIFDDQFSVERPDGSNFTLKIRSTKLEDSAMYFCASSDGTGSGELFFGEGSRLTVL.

The J gene is TRBJ2-3, the V gene TRBV5-1, with D unclear. V was pared by 3 bases and J by 2 bases, with 7 bases between. The V gene's germline CDR1 is SGHRS and CDR2 YFSETQ. The CDR3 runs to 13 residues. The chain's CDR3 is CASSSFPTDTQYF. The CDR3 DNA follows: TGCGCCAGCAGCTCTTTCCCCACAGATACGCAGTATTTT. Looking up the rest from reference TRBV5-1 and TRBJ2-3 gives the full variable domain: KAGVTQTPRYLIKTRGQQVTLSCSPISGHRSVSWYQQTPGQGLQFLFEYFSETQRNKGNFPGRFSGRQFSNSRSEMNVSTLELGDSALYLCASSSFPTDTQYFGPGTRLTVL.

V gene TRBV30 combines with J gene TRBJ1-2, with no clear D. Germline V gene data show CDR1 as GTSNPN and CDR2 as SVGIG (reference sequence). Trimming cost V 0 bases and J 8 bases, with 10 bases left between them. The CDR3 runs 12 residues. The CDR3 bases are TGTGCCTGGAGTGTTCCCCCGCGCGGCTACACCTTC. Its protein is CAWSVPPRGYTF.